The 7 T cell receptor beta chains listed next were all sequenced from one sample in a study of control samples from healthy donors and cancer patients. TCRdb's table, derived via immunoSEQ multiplex PCR, lists solely in-frame clones and lacks some. The sample lists 150,000 to 200,000 clones; around 88% were seen once. Specimen: blood. The receptors stem from a woman aged 30 to 39 in good health.

This chain connects TRBV11-2 to TRBJ2-5; D not certain. V was clipped by 4 bases and J by 1 base, with 19 bases between them. Per the germline V gene, CDR1 is SGHAT and CDR2 is FQNNGV. This CDR3 is built from 17 residues. The chain's CDR3 is CASSSLRSRVIQETQYF. For the CDR3, the DNA is TGTGCCAGCAGCTCACTAAGGTCTCGGGTTATCCAAGAGACCCAGTACTTC.

The V call is TRBV6-5, the J call TRBJ2-1; D is uncertain. The CDR3 is 15 residues long. Trimming cost V 6 bases and J 0 bases, with 12 bases left between them. Germline V gives CDR1 MNHEY, CDR2 SVGAGI. The CDR3 DNA follows: TGTGCCAGCAGCAAAGTCTTGAGCTCCTACAATGAGCAGTTCTTC. This codes for CASSKVLSSYNEQFF.

This chain links TRBV19 with TRBJ2-6; 7 nucleotides line up with TRBD2. Germline trimming cut 2 bases from V and 0 bases from J; bases unmatched to any gene: 13. Germline loops: CDR1 LNHDA, CDR2 SQIVND (reference sequence). The CDR3 covers 20 residues. CDR3 amino acids: CASSIKAGSGATSGANVLTF. For the CDR3, the DNA is TGTGCCAGTAGTATAAAAGCGGGGAGCGGGGCGACCTCTGGGGCCAACGTCCTGACTTTC.

In its sample, this clone was seen once. V is TRBV29-1 and J is TRBJ1-4; a weak D match, TRBD1 (5 bases). V shed 4 bases and J shed 7 bases, with 19 bases lying between them. The CDR3 extends over 15 amino acids. Germline-derived CDR1 and CDR2 are SQVTM and ANQGSEA. The CDR3 coding sequence is TGCAGCGTTGTGTGCGGGGCAGGTAAGTCTGAAAAACTGTTTTTT. Translating it yields CSVVCGAGKSEKLFF.

This chain links TRBV30 with TRBJ1-2; D gene uncertain. Trimming cost V 6 bases and J 3 bases, with 11 bases left between them. Germline values: CDR1 GTSNPN, CDR2 SVGIG (reference sequence). The CDR3 consists of 12 residues. The CDR3 here is CACRAPDYGYTF. For the CDR3, the DNA is TGTGCCTGTAGAGCTCCTGACTATGGCTACACCTTC.

CDR3 in DNA: TGTGCCAGCACGACCCCCTCTAGTAGGGCTAATGAAAAACTGTTTTTT. Translating it yields CASTTPSSRANEKLFF. V is TRBV28 and J is TRBJ1-4, with D hard to call. This CDR3 region has 16 residues. Germline CDR1 is MDHEN and CDR2 is SYDVKM. V lost 7 bases, J lost 3 bases, and 18 bases lay in between.

V gene TRBV27 combines with J gene TRBJ1-3; 7 nucleotides line up with TRBD1. CDR1 MNHEY and CDR2 SMNVEV come from the germline V gene (reference sequence). The CDR3 length is 15 residues. V was clipped by 0 bases and J by 2 bases; unmatched bases: 1. CDR3 in amino acids: CASSLSQGAGNTIYF. DNA for the CDR3: TGTGCCAGCAGTTTATCTCAGGGGGCTGGAAACACCATATATTTT.